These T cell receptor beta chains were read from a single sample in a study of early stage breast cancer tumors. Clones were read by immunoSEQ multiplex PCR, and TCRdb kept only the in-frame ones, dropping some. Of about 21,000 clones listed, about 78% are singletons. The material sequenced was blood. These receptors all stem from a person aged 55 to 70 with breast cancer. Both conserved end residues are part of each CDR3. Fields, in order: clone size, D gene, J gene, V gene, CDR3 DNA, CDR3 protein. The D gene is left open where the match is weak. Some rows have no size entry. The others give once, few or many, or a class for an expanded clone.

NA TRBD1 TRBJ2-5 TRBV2 TGTGCCAGCAGTCAGCGGACAGGGGCGGAGACCCAGTACTTC CASSQRTGAETQYF
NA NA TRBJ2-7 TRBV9 TGTGCCAGCAGCGTAAATTCGGGCATCCGATACGAGCAGTACTTC CASSVNSGIRYEQYF
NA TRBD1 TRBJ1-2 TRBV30 TGTGCCTGGACGACAGGGCACTATGGCTACACCTTC CAWTTGHYGYTF
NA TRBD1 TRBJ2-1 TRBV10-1 TGCGCCAGCAGTGATAAAGGGACAGGGAACAATGAGCAGTTCTTC CASSDKGTGNNEQFF
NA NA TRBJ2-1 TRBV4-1 TGCGCCAGCAGCCAAGAGGGCAGAACACACAATGAGCAGTTCTTC CASSQEGRTHNEQFF
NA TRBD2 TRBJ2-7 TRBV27 TGTGCCAGCAGTTTACTAGCGGGGGACTCCTACGAGCAGTACTTC CASSLLAGDSYEQYF
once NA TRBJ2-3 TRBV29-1 TGCAGCGTTGAGGGCAGAAAAAGCACAGATACGCAGTATTTT CSVEGRKSTDTQYF
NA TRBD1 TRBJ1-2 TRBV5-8 TGTGCCAGCAGCTACGACAGGGAACGAGGCTACACCTTC CASSYDRERGYTF
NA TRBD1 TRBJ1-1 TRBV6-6 TGTGCCAGCAGTTACTCAGACAGGGGGCCATCTGAAGCTTTCTTT CASSYSDRGPSEAFF
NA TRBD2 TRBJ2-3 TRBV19 TGTGCCAGTAGTCTACTAGCGGGAGGCACAGATACGCAGTATTTT CASSLLAGGTDTQYF
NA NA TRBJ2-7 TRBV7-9 TGTGCCAGCAGCTTTTCGGGGCCCCTGAACTTC CASSFSGPLNF
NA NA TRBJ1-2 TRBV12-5 TGTGCTAGTGGGGCACAGGGAAAGTCATCCTATGGCTACACCTTC CASGAQGKSSYGYTF
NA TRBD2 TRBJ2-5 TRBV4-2 TGTGCCAGCAGCCAAGACATTAGCGGGGGGGCCGCTGAGACCCAGTACTTC CASSQDISGGAAETQYF
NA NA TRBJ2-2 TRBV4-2 TGTGCCAGCAGCCAATTCTCGGGAGCGGCCGGGGAGCTGTTTTTT CASSQFSGAAGELFF
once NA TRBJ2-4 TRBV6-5 TGTGCCAGCAGTTACGCGCCTTCCGTCAGACCAAACATTCAGTACTTC CASSYAPSVRPNIQYF
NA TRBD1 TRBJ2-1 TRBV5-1 TGCGCCAGCAGCTCGGCTTCCTCCGGGACAGGGGGCGCATCGATGCAGTTCTTC CASSSASSGTGGASMQFF
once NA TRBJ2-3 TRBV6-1 TGTGCCAGCAGTGATAGGAAGCGGGCGAGCACAGATACGCAGTATTTT CASSDRKRASTDTQYF
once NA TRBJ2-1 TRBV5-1 TGCGCCAGCAGCTTGGCAGGCCACTCCTACAATGAGCAGTTCTTC CASSLAGHSYNEQFF
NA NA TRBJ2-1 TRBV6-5 TGTGCCACCATCACCCTGGACTTCGATGAGCAGTTCTTC CATITLDFDEQFF
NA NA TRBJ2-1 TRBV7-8 TGTGCCAGCAGCTTAGCCCCCGCTAGGGTTGAGCAGTTCTTC CASSLAPARVEQFF
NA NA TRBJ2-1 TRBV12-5 TGTGCTAGTGGTTTGCCTCCGCCTTCGGGAGCTATCGATGAGCAGTTCTTC CASGLPPPSGAIDEQFF
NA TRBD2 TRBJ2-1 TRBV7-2 TGTGCCAGCAGCCGGGGGGGGCTAGGCAATGAGCAGTTCTTC CASSRGGLGNEQFF
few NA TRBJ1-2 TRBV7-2 TGTGCCAGCAGCTCGCTAGGAGACCTCGGCTACACCTTC CASSSLGDLGYTF
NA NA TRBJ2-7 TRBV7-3 TGTGCCAGCAGCTTAACTTCTCAGGCCTACGAGCAGTACTTC CASSLTSQAYEQYF
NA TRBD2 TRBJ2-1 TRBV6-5 TGTGCCAGCAGCGGGGGACTACCAATATACAATGAGCAGTTCTTC CASSGGLPIYNEQFF
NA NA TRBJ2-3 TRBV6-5 TGTGCCAGCCGCCGGGGAAACGTCCTCACAGATACGCAGTATTTT CASRRGNVLTDTQYF
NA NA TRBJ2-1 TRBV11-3 TGTGCCAGCAGCTTAGAACGGGACAACAATGAGCAGTTCTTC CASSLERDNNEQFF
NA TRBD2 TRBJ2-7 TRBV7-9 TGTGCCAGTGCGGGGGGGTACGAGCAGTACTTC CASAGGYEQYF
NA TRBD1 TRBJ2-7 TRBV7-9 TGTGCCAGCAGCCGGTGGACAGGGTCCGACTACGAGCAGTACTTC CASSRWTGSDYEQYF
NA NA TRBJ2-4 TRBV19 TGTGCCAGTAGTGGGTTTAGGGTCCGAGACATTCAGTACTTC CASSGFRVRDIQYF
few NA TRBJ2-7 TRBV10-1 TGCGCCAGCAGTGAGTTTGGGTACGAGCAGTACTTC CASSEFGYEQYF
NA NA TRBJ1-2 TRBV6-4 TGTGCCAGCAGTGACTCGAGTAGGTCGGCTGGCTACACCTTC CASSDSSRSAGYTF
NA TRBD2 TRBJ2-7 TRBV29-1 TGCAGCGTTAAAGCGGGAGGCGGTAGGTACGAGCAGTACTTC CSVKAGGGRYEQYF
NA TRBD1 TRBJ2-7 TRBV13 TGTGCCAGCAGCCCAAGGGGGCCGGGCTACGAGCAGTACTTC CASSPRGPGYEQYF
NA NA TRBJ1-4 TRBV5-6 TGTGCCAGCAGCTTGAATTCTTGGCCAACTAATGAAAAACTGTTTTTT CASSLNSWPTNEKLFF
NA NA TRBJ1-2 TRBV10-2 TGCGCCAGCAGGCCGACGGATAACTATGGCTACACCTTC CASRPTDNYGYTF
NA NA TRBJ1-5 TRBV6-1 TGTGCCAGCAGTGAACGGCCACATAGCAATCAGCCCCAGCATTTT CASSERPHSNQPQHF
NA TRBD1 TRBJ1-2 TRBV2 TGTGCCAGCAGTGAAGGGACAGGGAATCCCTGGGGCTACACCTTC CASSEGTGNPWGYTF
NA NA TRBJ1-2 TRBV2 TGTGCCAGCAGTGACACGGCAGGGGTTATCTATGGCTACACCTTC CASSDTAGVIYGYTF
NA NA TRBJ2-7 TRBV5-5 TGTGCCAGCATGGAGGTGACCTACGAGCAGTACTTC CASMEVTYEQYF
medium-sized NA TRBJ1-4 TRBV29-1 TGCAGCGTTGGGACAGCAGGAACAAATGAAAAACTGTTTTTT CSVGTAGTNEKLFF
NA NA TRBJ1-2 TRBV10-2 TGCGCCAGCAGTGAGCAGGGGCCGTATGGCTACACCTTC CASSEQGPYGYTF
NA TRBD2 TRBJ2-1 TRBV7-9 TGTGCCAGCAGCTTAGCGCGGGGGACCTACCTCAATGAGCAGTTCTTC CASSLARGTYLNEQFF
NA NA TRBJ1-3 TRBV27 TGTGCCAGCAGTTTGACCGGGGGCCGTGGAAACACCATATATTTT CASSLTGGRGNTIYF
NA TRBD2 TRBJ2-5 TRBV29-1 TGCAGCGTTACACCCCCCCGGGCTAGCGGAGAGACCCAGTACTTC CSVTPPRASGETQYF
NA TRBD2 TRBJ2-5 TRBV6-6 TGTGCCAGCAGTTTCACTAGCGGGGTACAAGAGACCCAGTACTTC CASSFTSGVQETQYF
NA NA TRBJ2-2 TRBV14 TGTGCCAGCAGCCAAGATCTTGGTCGACGGTATCCCGGGGAGCTGTTTTTT CASSQDLGRRYPGELFF
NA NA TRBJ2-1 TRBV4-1 TGCGCCAGCAGCCAAGGGTTAACGAACAATGAGCAGTTCTTC CASSQGLTNNEQFF